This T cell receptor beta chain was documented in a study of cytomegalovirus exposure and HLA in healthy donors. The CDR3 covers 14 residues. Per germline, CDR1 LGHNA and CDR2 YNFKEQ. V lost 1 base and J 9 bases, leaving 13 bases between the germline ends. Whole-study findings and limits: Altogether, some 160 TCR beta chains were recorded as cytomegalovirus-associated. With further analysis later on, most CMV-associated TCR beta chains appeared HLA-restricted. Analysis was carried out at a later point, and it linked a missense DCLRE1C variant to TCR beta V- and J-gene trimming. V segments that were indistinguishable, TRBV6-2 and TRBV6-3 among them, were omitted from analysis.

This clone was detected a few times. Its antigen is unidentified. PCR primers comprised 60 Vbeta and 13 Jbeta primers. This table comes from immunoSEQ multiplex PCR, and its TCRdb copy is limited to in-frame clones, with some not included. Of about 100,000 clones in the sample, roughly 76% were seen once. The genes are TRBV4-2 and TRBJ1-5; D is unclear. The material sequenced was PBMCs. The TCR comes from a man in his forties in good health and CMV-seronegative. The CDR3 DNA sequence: TGTGCCAGCAGCCAAGGCGAGGGAACGTGGCCCCAGCATTTT. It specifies CASSQGEGTWPQHF.